The present T cell receptor beta chain was sequenced within a study of shared clonotypes between healthy human individuals. The CDR3 runs 13 residues. V shed 3 bases and J shed 5 bases, with 10 bases lying between them. CDR1 is MDHEN, CDR2 SYDVKM, per germline. The repertoire was sequenced with immunoSEQ multiplex PCR; TCRdb's copy has only in-frame clones and lacks some. The table lists hundreds of thousands of clones, roughly 97% of them singletons. This clone was seen a single time. Specimen: naive CD4+ T cells sorted from blood. Subset here: CD45RA+ positively selected. The receptor was isolated from a woman aged 30 to 39 in good health. The V gene is TRBV28, the J gene TRBJ2-5; D ambiguous. The DNA of the CDR3 is TGTGCCAGCAGTTTTTCGGTTTGGGAGACCCAGTACTTC. It specifies CASSFSVWETQYF.